The 32 T cell receptor beta chains listed next were all sequenced from one sample in a study of blood T cell repertoires in COVID-19. TCRdb's table, derived via immunoSEQ multiplex PCR, lists solely in-frame clones and lacks some. This table holds roughly 340,000 clones, about 89% found once. Input material: peripheral blood. Receptor source: a woman aged 25 to 39 with COVID-19, enrolled during active disease.

This rearrangement joins TRBV5-6 to TRBJ1-4, with 7 bases lining up with TRBD1. V gave up 2 bases and J gave up 3 bases; unmatched junction bases: 7. The CDR3 is made up of 16 amino acids. The germline CDR1 and CDR2 sequences are SGHDT and YYEEEE. Written as DNA, the CDR3 is TGTGCCAGCAGCTTCGCGACAGGGCGCGCTAATGAAAAACTGTTTTTT. Translating it yields CASSFATGRANEKLFF.

The chain joins TRBV19 to TRBJ2-3; D perhaps matches TRBD1 (5 bases). The length of the CDR3 is 15 residues. V was shortened by 4 bases and J by 2 bases, with 13 bases between the two germline ends. Germline values: CDR1 LNHDA, CDR2 SQIVND (reference sequence). CDR3 amino acids: CASSTLTVLTDTQYF. CDR3 nucleotide sequence: TGTGCCAGTAGTACCCTGACAGTACTCACAGATACGCAGTATTTT.

The chain recombines TRBV6-6 with TRBJ2-2, with D unclear. CDR1 and CDR2 from the germline V gene are MNHNY and SVGAGI (reference sequence). The V end was cut by 5 bases, the J end by 4 bases, with 20 bases between. The length of the CDR3 is 17 residues. The CDR3 DNA sequence: TGTGCCAGCAGTCCGTCGCCGACCCTCACGGGCACCGGGGAGCTGTTTTTT. This gives the protein CASSPSPTLTGTGELFF.

The genes are TRBV7-9 and TRBJ2-1, with 12 bases lining up with TRBD1. Germline V CDR1 and CDR2: SEHNR, FQNEAQ (reference sequence). The ends lost 4 bases at V and 8 bases at J; junction bases unmatched: 12. The CDR3 runs to 17 residues. Written as DNA, the CDR3 is TGTGCCAGCAGCTCCCGCCCCGGGACAGGGGGCATCCATGAGCAGTTCTTC. It yields the protein CASSSRPGTGGIHEQFF.

V is TRBV7-9 and J is TRBJ2-7, with D maybe TRBD1 (5 bases). This CDR3 spans 14 amino acids. Deletions cut 1 base from V and 2 bases from J, with 9 bases between. Germline-derived CDR1 and CDR2 are SEHNR and FQNEAQ (reference sequence). In DNA, the CDR3 is TGTGCCAGCAGCTTAGGAGACAGCCCCTACGAGCAGTACGTC. Protein product: CASSLGDSPYEQYV.

The rearrangement links TRBV6-4 to TRBJ1-5; a possible D gene is TRBD1 (6 bases). The CDR3 spans 15 residues. V was clipped by 4 bases and J by 3 bases, with 13 bases between them. CDR1 is MRHNA and CDR2 is SNTAGT in the germline V gene. CDR3 DNA: TGTGCCAGCAGTGCCCAGGACAGCCCCAATCAGCCCCAGCATTTT. It is translated as CASSAQDSPNQPQHF.

The CDR3 region is CSVEDGSGGRGYTF. CDR3 nucleotides: TGCAGCGTTGAAGATGGGTCAGGGGGCCGTGGCTACACCTTC. The chain has TRBV29-1 and TRBJ1-2, with 8 positions matching TRBD1. V lost 0 bases and J lost 7; bases outside the gene matches: 7. This CDR3 spans 14 amino acids. Germline-derived CDR1 and CDR2 are SQVTM and ANQGSEA.

This chain uses TRBV4-3 with TRBJ1-4; D remains unclear. Trimming cost V 0 bases and J 4 bases, with 15 bases left between them. The length of the CDR3 is 17 residues. Germline values: CDR1 LGHNA, CDR2 YSLEER. Written as DNA, the CDR3 is TGCGCCAGCAGCCAAGATAGAATGGCGGGGATTAATGAAAAACTGTTTTTT. Protein: CASSQDRMAGINEKLFF.

J is TRBJ2-7 and V is TRBV6-5; perhaps TRBD1 as D (6 bases). The V end lost 5 bases, the J end lost 7 bases, and 15 bases lay between the germline ends. The CDR3 totals 13 residues. Germline CDR1 reads MNHEY; CDR2 reads SVGAGI. The CDR3 reads CASSPGQRWEQYF. The CDR3 DNA sequence: TGTGCCAGCAGTCCAGGACAGCGATGGGAGCAGTACTTC.

The chain uses TRBV19 and TRBJ2-1, with TRBD2 matching 10 bases. Germline V lookup: CDR1 LNHDA, CDR2 SQIVND (reference sequence). This CDR3 contains 16 residues. With V trimmed by 9 bases and J by 7 bases, 15 bases remained unmatched. The CDR3 here is CASSEGSGGAANEQFF. CDR3 DNA sequence: TGTGCCAGCTCGGAGGGGAGCGGGGGGGCAGCGAATGAGCAGTTCTTC.

The chain uses TRBV6-5 and TRBJ1-6; D possibly corresponds to TRBD1 (5 bases). Trimming pared 5 bases from V and 3 bases from J, leaving 11 bases between. CDR3 length: 15 amino acids. The germline CDR1 and CDR2 sequences are MNHEY and SVGAGI. The CDR3 sequence is CASSTTGVYNSPLHF. The DNA for the CDR3 is TGTGCCAGCAGTACCACAGGAGTCTATAATTCACCCCTCCACTTT.

This chain joins TRBV2 and TRBJ1-5, with 9 bases lining up with TRBD1. The CDR3 covers 15 residues. V lost 7 bases, J lost 0 bases, and 4 bases stayed unmatched. Germline loops: CDR1 SNHLY, CDR2 FYNNEI. CDR3 DNA sequence: TGTGCCAGCAACATGGACAGGGGTAGCAATCAGCCCCAGCATTTT. Its protein product is CASNMDRGSNQPQHF.

This clone showed up just a few times. The chain is built from TRBV14 and TRBJ2-7; D possibly corresponds to TRBD1 (5 bases). There are 14 residues in the CDR3. V was trimmed by 4 bases and J by 3 bases, leaving 13 bases between them. Germline V lookup: CDR1 SGHDN, CDR2 FVKESK. CDR3 amino acids: CASSRSQGGYEQYV. CDR3 nucleotide sequence: TGTGCCAGCAGCCGGAGCCAGGGTGGCTACGAGCAGTACGTC.

The rearrangement joins TRBV2 to TRBJ2-3; D gene uncertain. This CDR3 spans 13 amino acids. Per the germline V gene, CDR1 is SNHLY and CDR2 is FYNNEI. The V and J ends lost 11 bases and 4 bases respectively, with 16 bases between them. CDR3 residues: CAGGPAWSDTQYF. The CDR3 DNA reads as TGTGCCGGCGGCCCCGCCTGGTCAGATACGCAGTATTTT.

This chain links TRBV5-8 with TRBJ2-5; a possible D gene is TRBD1 (6 bases). The CDR3 is 16 amino acids. Germline assignment: CDR1 SGHTS and CDR2 YDEGEE. V was cut by 2 bases and J by 0 bases, with 14 bases left in between. CDR3 in DNA: TGTGCCAGCAGCTTCTACAGGGACCCCTACCAAGAGACCCAGTACTTC. It translates to CASSFYRDPYQETQYF.

The chain employs TRBV5-5 and TRBJ1-6; D is unresolved. Trimming took 5 bases from V and 8 from J, leaving 11 bases between them. Germline lookup yields CDR1 SGHKS and CDR2 YYEKEE (reference sequence). The CDR3 spans 13 residues. CDR3 sequence: CASSLQADSPLHF. For the CDR3, the DNA is TGTGCCAGCAGTTTGCAGGCCGATTCACCCCTCCACTTT.

The table lists this clone with a few counts. The chain employs TRBV5-6 and TRBJ1-5; possible D gene TRBD1, 6 bases. The CDR3 sequence is 13 residues long. Trimming stripped 4 bases from V and 1 base from J, with 6 bases between. Germline lookup yields CDR1 SGHDT and CDR2 YYEEEE. The CDR3 DNA reads TGTGCCAGCAGCGGACAGAGCAATCAGCCCCAGCATTTT. Its protein is CASSGQSNQPQHF. Supplemented by reference TRBV5-6 and TRBJ1-5, the full variable domain reads DAGVTQSPTHLIKTRGQQVTLRCSPKSGHDTVSWYQQALGQGPQFIFQYYEEEERQRGNFPDRFSGHQFPNYSSELNVNALLLGDSALYLCASSGQSNQPQHFGDGTRLSIL.

The V and J genes are TRBV7-8 and TRBJ2-5, with D hard to call. Germline assignment: CDR1 SGHVS and CDR2 FQNEAQ. V was pared by 4 bases and J by 1 base, with 4 bases between. The CDR3 length is 12 residues. This CDR3 reads CASSYSQETQYF. The CDR3 bases are TGTGCCAGCAGCTACTCCCAAGAGACCCAGTACTTC.

This chain connects TRBV6-5 to TRBJ1-5; tentative D call: TRBD1 (6 bases). The CDR3 loop spans 15 amino acids. Germline-derived CDR1 and CDR2 are MNHEY and SVGAGI. V was pared by 7 bases and J by 0 bases, with 13 bases between. The CDR3 region has the DNA TGTGCCAGCAATCAGGGGATTTATAGCAATCAGCCCCAGCATTTT. Its translation is CASNQGIYSNQPQHF.

The chain links TRBV11-3 to TRBJ2-1; TRBD2 matches 10 bases. The ends lost 4 bases at V and 0 bases at J; junction bases unmatched: 12. CDR1 and CDR2 from the germline V gene are SGHNT and YENEEA. The CDR3 has 19 residues. DNA for the CDR3: TGTGCCAGCAGCTCTCCGGGAGGGGCTAGCGGGAGCTCCTACAATGAGCAGTTCTTC. It is translated as CASSSPGGASGSSYNEQFF.

The rearrangement joins TRBV5-1 to TRBJ2-3; 9 bases are shared with TRBD1. The CDR3 is 15 residues long. Germline CDR1 reads SGHRS; CDR2 reads YFSETQ. Trimming at V came to 4 bases and at J to 3 bases, leaving 6 bases not matched to a gene. In DNA, the CDR3 is TGCGCCAGCAGCAGAACCGGGACAGGGACAGATACGCAGTATTTT. Its protein product is CASSRTGTGTDTQYF.

The chain carries TRBV9 and TRBJ1-2; D uncertain. Trimming removed 3 bases from V and 1 base from J, with 4 bases in between. Germline CDR1 reads SGDLS; CDR2 reads YYNGEE. The CDR3 spans 12 residues. This chain's CDR3 is CASSALNYGYTF. The DNA of the CDR3 is TGTGCCAGCAGCGCCCTTAACTATGGCTACACCTTC.

The chain links TRBV12-5 to TRBJ2-2, with a possible D match to TRBD1 (6 bases). The CDR3 loop spans 17 amino acids. V was trimmed by 1 base and J by 2 bases, leaving 14 bases between them. In germline, CDR1 is LGHNT, CDR2 FRNRAP. The DNA for the CDR3 is TGTGCTAGTGGTTTGGCCCGACAGGTTCTTAACACCGGGGAGCTGTTTTTT. Encoded protein: CASGLARQVLNTGELFF.

The gene calls are TRBV2 and TRBJ2-2; 12 bases align to TRBD2. The CDR3 is 18 amino acids. V was pared by 7 bases and J by 2 bases, with 11 bases of the junction left unmatched. Germline assignment: CDR1 SNHLY and CDR2 FYNNEI. CDR3 region: CASTPLWTSGENTGELFF. The CDR3 nucleotides read TGTGCCAGCACCCCCCTCTGGACTAGCGGGGAAAACACCGGGGAGCTGTTTTTT.

V is TRBV11-3 and J is TRBJ2-7; 7 bases agree with TRBD2. This CDR3 comprises 16 residues. CDR1 SGHNT and CDR2 YENEEA come from the germline V gene. V gave up 5 bases and J gave up 2 bases; unmatched junction bases: 12. The CDR3 region has the DNA TGTGCCAGCAGCCGAAACATAGGACTAGGTCCCTACGAGCAGTACGTC. Protein sequence: CASSRNIGLGPYEQYV.

This rearrangement joins TRBV28 to TRBJ2-4; D ambiguous. Germline CDR1 is MDHEN and CDR2 is SYDVKM. CDR3 length: 14 amino acids. V lost 2 bases, J lost 4 bases, and 9 bases lay in between. CDR3 sequence: CASSLGQIKNIQYF. The CDR3 DNA sequence: TGTGCCAGCAGTTTAGGGCAGATAAAAAACATTCAGTACTTC.

This chain uses TRBV9 with TRBJ2-5; D gene unclear. CDR1 and CDR2 (germline): SGDLS, YYNGEE. The V gene lost 3 bases and the J gene lost 0 bases, with 12 bases spanning the gap. The CDR3 runs to 15 residues. The CDR3 sequence: CASSGGQTYQETQYF. CDR3 in DNA: TGTGCCAGCAGCGGAGGCCAGACTTACCAAGAGACCCAGTACTTC.

The J gene is TRBJ1-2, the V gene TRBV19, with D possibly being TRBD1 (6 bases). The V and J ends lost 6 bases and 8 bases respectively, with 22 bases between them. This CDR3 is 15 amino acids long. Germline lookup yields CDR1 LNHDA and CDR2 SQIVND (reference sequence). The CDR3 spells CASSDNAGDPGGYTF. CDR3 nucleotide sequence: TGTGCCAGTAGCGACAATGCAGGGGATCCTGGGGGCTACACCTTC.

The rearrangement links TRBV7-9 to TRBJ2-1; 16 bases are a match to TRBD2. The CDR3 is made up of 19 amino acids. The junction had 10 bases not matched to a gene; V was cut back by 1 base and J by 7 bases. The germline V gene encodes CDR1 SEHNR and CDR2 FQNEAQ (reference sequence). CDR3 sequence (DNA): TGTGCCAGCAGCTTAGTAGGGACTAGCGGGAGGGTAGTCGGGAATGAGCAGTTCTTC. Translated, it gives CASSLVGTSGRVVGNEQFF.

V usage is TRBV7-9 and J usage is TRBJ2-2, with 7 bases lining up with TRBD1. The germline gives CDR1 SEHNR, CDR2 FQNEAQ (reference sequence). This CDR3 region has 16 residues. V dropped 0 bases and J dropped 4; count of bases not matched to a gene: 5. The CDR3 spells CASSLARQGGTGELFF. In DNA form, the CDR3 reads TGTGCCAGCAGCTTAGCGAGACAGGGCGGCACCGGGGAGCTGTTTTTT.

This chain uses TRBV7-9 with TRBJ2-4, with TRBD1 matching 11 bases. Unmatched junction bases numbered 9, after V lost 2 bases and J lost 0 bases. The CDR3 loop spans 19 amino acids. CDR1 and CDR2 from the germline V gene are SEHNR and FQNEAQ (reference sequence). CDR3 protein: CASSLRGQGALIAKNIQYF. Written as DNA, the CDR3 is TGTGCCAGCAGCTTACGTGGACAGGGGGCCCTCATAGCCAAAAACATTCAGTACTTC.

The V and J genes are TRBV6-5 and TRBJ2-2; D unclear. V was shortened by 2 bases and J by 4 bases, with 5 bases between the two germline ends. The CDR3 contains 13 residues. Germline lookup yields CDR1 MNHEY and CDR2 SVGAGI. The DNA of the CDR3 is TGTGCCAGCAGTTACGACACCACCGGGGAGCTGTTTTTT. Its translation: CASSYDTTGELFF.